The clone carrying this T cell receptor beta chain was seen ten or more times. This entry belongs to a study of regulatory T cells in long-lasting Graves disease. Time point meaning: newly diagnosed GD, antithyroid drugs for less than 3 months. With RNA extracted from PBMCs as input, the TCR library was made. An endocrinology unit in Xi'an, China, supplied the patients. V was clipped by 6 bases and J by 0 bases, with 11 bases between them. This CDR3 has 14 residues. CDR1 and CDR2 (germline): DFQATT, SNEGSKA (reference sequence). Arm-PCR of CDR3 regions and iRepertoire HTBI primers were the basis on which TCR beta libraries were built. Per the study methods: Taken together, the samples had roughly 63 TRBV and more than twelve TRBJ segments identified. Each CDR3 protein gets one entry after TCRdb re-called the multiplex PCR reads with MiXCR. The authors' filters were not applied to this entry. This sample yields approximately 400,000 distinct CDR3 sequences, of which 15% are seen a single time; 16% belongs to the top ten.

This sample was also put to use in a study of T cells in Graves' hyperthyroidism and ophthalmopathy. According to that study: Graves' hyperthyroidism qualified as stable when ophthalmopathy did not progress within 18 months.

This chain links TRBV20-1 with TRBJ1-4; unclear D gene. The sequence was collected from a woman aged 30 to 39 with Graves disease. This specimen consisted of peripheral blood mononuclear cells (PBMCs), obtained at new diagnosis, from a patient treated with antithyroid drugs. CDR3 protein: CSAAATATNEKLFF. CDR3 bases: TGCAGTGCAGCCGCGACGGCAACTAATGAAAAACTGTTTTTT.